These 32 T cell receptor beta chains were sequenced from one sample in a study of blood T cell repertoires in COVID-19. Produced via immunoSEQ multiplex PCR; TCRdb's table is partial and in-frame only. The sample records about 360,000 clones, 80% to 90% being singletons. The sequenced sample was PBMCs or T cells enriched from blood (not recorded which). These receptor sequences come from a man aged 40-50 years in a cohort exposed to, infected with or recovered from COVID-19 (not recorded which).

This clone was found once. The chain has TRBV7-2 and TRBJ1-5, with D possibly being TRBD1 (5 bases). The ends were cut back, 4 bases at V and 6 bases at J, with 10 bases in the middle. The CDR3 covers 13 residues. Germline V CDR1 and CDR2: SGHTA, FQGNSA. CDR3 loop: CASSYQGLQPQHF. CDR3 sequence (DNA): TGTGCCAGCAGCTACCAGGGACTTCAGCCCCAGCATTTT.

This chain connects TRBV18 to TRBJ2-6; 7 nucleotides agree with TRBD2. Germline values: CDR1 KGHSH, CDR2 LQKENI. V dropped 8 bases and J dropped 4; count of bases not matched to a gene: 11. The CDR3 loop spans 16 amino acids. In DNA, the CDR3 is TGTGCCAGCCCTCAGGTGGGAGGGCCCGGGGCCAACGTCCTGACTTTC. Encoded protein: CASPQVGGPGANVLTF.

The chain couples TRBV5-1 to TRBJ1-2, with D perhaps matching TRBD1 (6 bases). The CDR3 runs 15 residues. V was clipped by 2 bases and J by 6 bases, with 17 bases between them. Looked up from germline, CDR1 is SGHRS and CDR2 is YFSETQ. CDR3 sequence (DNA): TGCGCCAGCAGCTTCGCTCCACAGGGACCAGATGGCTACACCTTC. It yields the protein CASSFAPQGPDGYTF.

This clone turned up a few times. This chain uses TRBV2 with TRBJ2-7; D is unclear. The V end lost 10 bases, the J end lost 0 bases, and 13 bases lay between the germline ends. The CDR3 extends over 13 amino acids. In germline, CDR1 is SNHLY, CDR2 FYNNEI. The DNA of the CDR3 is TGTGCCACGGCCAGGCAGCCCTCCTACGAGCAGTACTTC. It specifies CATARQPSYEQYF.

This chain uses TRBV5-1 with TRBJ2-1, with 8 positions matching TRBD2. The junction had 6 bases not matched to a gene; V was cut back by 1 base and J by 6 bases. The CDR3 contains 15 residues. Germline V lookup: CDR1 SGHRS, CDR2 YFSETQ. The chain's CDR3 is CASSLLAGGLNEQFF. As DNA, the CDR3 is TGCGCCAGCAGCTTGTTGGCGGGGGGTCTCAATGAGCAGTTCTTC.

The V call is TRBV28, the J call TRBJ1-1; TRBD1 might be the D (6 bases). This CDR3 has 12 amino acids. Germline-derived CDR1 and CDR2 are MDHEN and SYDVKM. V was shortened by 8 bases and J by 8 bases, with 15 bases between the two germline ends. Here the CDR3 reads CASVWGGREAFF. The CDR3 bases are TGTGCCAGCGTTTGGGGGGGGCGGGAAGCTTTCTTT.

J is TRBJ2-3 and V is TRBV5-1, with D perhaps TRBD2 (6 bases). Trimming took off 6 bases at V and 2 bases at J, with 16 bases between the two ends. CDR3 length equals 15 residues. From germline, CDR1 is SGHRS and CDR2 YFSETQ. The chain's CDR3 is CASKKGTSHTDTQYF. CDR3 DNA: TGCGCCAGCAAAAAAGGGACTTCCCACACAGATACGCAGTATTTT.

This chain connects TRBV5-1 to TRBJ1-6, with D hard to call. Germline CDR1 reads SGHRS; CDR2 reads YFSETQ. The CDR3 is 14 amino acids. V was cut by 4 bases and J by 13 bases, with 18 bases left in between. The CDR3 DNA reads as TGCGCCAGCAGCCCCGGGGAGGGCGGGGTCCCCCTCCACTTT. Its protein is CASSPGEGGVPLHF.

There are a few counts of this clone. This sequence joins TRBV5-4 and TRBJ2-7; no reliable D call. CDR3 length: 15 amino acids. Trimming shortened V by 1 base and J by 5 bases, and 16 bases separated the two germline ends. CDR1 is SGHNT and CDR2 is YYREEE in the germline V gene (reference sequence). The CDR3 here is CASSLYASLRDEQYF. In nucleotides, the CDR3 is TGTGCCAGCAGCTTGTACGCCAGCCTCCGGGACGAGCAGTACTTC.

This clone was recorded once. The CDR3: CASSFGSGRVITDTQYF. The CDR3 region has the DNA TGTGCCAGCAGCTTTGGTAGCGGGAGGGTAATCACAGATACGCAGTATTTT. The chain couples TRBV7-9 to TRBJ2-3, with 11 bases lining up with TRBD2. CDR1 SEHNR and CDR2 FQNEAQ come from the germline V gene (reference sequence). The length of the CDR3 is 17 residues. The ends lost 3 bases at V and 2 bases at J; junction bases unmatched: 7.

The CDR3 DNA is TGTGCCAGCCGGAGGACAGGCTCCTACAATGAGCAGTTCTTC. It encodes CASRRTGSYNEQFF. The chain is built from TRBV27 and TRBJ2-1, with 7 bases fitting TRBD1. The CDR3 contains 14 residues. The germline V gene encodes CDR1 MNHEY and CDR2 SMNVEV (reference sequence). V shed 8 bases, J shed 0 bases, and the junction held 4 bases outside the gene matches.

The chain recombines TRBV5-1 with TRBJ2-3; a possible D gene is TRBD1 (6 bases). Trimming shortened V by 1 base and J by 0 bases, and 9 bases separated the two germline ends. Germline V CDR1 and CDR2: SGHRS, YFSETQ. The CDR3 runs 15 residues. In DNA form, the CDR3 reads TGCGCCAGCAGCTTGTCAGGGGCGAGCACAGATACGCAGTATTTT. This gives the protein CASSLSGASTDTQYF.

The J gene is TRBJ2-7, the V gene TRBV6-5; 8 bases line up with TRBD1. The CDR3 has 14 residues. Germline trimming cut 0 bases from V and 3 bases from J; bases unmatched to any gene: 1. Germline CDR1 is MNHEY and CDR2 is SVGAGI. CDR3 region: CASSYSTGVYEQYF. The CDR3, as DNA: TGTGCCAGCAGTTACTCGACAGGGGTCTACGAGCAGTACTTC.

Here the CDR3 DNA reads TGTGCCACCGGTCAGGGGGCTCCTGACTATGGCTACACCTTC. It codes for CATGQGAPDYGYTF. V is TRBV24-1 and J is TRBJ1-2; 8 positions agree with TRBD1. The CDR3 loop spans 14 amino acids. Germline V lookup: CDR1 KGHDR, CDR2 SFDVKD. The trim removed 9 bases at V and 3 bases at J, leaving 8 bases unmatched.

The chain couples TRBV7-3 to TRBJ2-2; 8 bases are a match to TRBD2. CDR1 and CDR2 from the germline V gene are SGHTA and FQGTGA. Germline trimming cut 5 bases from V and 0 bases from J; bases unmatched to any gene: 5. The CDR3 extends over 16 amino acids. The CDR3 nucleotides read TGTGCCAGCAGCCCCCGAGCGGGAGCGAACACCGGGGAGCTGTTTTTT. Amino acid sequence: CASSPRAGANTGELFF.

CDR3: CAWSEDRGNEKLFF. The CDR3 coding sequence is TGTGCCTGGAGTGAGGACAGGGGAAATGAAAAACTGTTTTTT. V is TRBV30 and J is TRBJ1-4; 9 nucleotides agree with TRBD1. Germline CDR1 reads GTSNPN; CDR2 reads SVGIG (reference sequence). V shed 1 base and J 5 bases; nucleotides not matched to a gene: 2. This CDR3 comprises 14 residues.

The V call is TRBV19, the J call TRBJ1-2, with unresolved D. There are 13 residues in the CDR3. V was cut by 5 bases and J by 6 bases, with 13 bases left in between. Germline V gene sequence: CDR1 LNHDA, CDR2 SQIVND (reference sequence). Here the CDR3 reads CASSAGTIHGYTF. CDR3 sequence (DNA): TGTGCCAGTAGTGCAGGAACCATCCATGGCTACACCTTC.

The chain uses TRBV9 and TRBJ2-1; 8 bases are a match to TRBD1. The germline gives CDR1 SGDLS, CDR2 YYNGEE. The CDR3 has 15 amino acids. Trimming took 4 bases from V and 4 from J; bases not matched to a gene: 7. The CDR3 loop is CASSTGQGPYNEQFF. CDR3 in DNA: TGTGCCAGCAGCACAGGACAGGGACCTTACAATGAGCAGTTCTTC.

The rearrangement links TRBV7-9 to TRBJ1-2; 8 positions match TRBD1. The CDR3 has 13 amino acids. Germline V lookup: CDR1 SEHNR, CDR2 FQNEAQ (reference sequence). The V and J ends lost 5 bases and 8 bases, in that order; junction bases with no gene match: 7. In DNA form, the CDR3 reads TGTGCCAGCAGCCCACCGGACAGGGCGGGCTACACCTTC. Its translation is CASSPPDRAGYTF.

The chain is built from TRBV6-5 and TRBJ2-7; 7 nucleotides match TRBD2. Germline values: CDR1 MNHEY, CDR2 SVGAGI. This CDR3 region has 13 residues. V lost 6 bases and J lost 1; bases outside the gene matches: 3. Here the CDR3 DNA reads TGTGCCAGCAGCCGCGGGGGTTCCTACGAGCAGTACTTC. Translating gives CASSRGGSYEQYF.

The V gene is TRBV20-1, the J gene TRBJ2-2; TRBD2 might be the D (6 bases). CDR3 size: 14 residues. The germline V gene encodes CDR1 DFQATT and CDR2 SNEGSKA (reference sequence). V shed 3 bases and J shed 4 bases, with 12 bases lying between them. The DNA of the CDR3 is TGCAGTGCTAGTGTTAGCGGTCCCACCGGGGAGCTGTTTTTT. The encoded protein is CSASVSGPTGELFF.

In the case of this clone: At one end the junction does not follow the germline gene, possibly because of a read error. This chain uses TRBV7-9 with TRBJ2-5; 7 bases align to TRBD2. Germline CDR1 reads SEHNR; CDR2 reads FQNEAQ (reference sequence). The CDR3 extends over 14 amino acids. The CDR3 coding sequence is TGTGCCAGCAGCCTAGCGGAGAACCGGGAGACCCAGTACTTC. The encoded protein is CASSLAENRETQYF.

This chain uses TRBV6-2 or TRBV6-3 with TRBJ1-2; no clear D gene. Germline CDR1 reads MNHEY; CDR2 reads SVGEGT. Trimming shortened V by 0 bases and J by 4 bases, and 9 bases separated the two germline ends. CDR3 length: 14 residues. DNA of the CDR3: TGTGCCAGCAGTTACTCGAGTACTATCTATGGCTACACCTTC. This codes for CASSYSSTIYGYTF.

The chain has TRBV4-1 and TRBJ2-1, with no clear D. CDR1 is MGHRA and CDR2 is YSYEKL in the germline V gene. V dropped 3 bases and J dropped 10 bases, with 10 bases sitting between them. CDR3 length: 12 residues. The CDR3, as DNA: TGCGCCAGCAGCCAGATGCCTGGCGAGCAGTTCTTC. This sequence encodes CASSQMPGEQFF.

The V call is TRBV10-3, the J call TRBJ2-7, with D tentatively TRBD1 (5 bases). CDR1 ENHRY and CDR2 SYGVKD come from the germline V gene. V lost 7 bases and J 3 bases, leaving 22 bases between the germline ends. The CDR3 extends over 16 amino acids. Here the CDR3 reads CAITNAEDDSCYEQYF. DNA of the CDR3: TGTGCCATCACCAACGCTGAGGACGACAGCTGCTACGAGCAGTACTTC.

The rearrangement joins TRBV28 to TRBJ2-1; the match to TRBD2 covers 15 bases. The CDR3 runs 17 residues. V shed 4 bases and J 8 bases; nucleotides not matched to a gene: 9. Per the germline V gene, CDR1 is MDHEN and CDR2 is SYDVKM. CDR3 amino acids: CASSWTSGRGSSHEQFF. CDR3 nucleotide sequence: TGTGCCAGCAGTTGGACTAGCGGGAGGGGATCTTCGCATGAGCAGTTCTTC.

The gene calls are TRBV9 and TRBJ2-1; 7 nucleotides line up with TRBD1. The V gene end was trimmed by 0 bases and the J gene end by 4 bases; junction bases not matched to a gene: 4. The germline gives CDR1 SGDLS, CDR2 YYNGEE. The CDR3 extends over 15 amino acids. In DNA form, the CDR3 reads TGTGCCAGCAGCGTAGAGGGACAGCCATACAATGAGCAGTTCTTC. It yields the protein CASSVEGQPYNEQFF.

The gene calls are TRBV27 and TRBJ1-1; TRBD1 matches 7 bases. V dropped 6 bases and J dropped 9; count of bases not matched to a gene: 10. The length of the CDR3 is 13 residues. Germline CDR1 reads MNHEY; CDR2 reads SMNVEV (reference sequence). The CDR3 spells CASSVIGDSKAFF. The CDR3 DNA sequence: TGTGCCAGCAGCGTTATTGGGGACAGTAAAGCTTTCTTT.

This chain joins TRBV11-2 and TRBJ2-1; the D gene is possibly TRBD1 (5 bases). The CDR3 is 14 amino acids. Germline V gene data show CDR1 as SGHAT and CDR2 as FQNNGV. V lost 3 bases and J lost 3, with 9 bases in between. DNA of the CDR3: TGTGCCAGCAGCTTTCAGGGATTCTACAATGAGCAGTTCTTC. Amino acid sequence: CASSFQGFYNEQFF.

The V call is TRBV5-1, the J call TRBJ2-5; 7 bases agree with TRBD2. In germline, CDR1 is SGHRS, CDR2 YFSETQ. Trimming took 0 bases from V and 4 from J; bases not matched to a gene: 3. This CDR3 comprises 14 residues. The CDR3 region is CASSLGLAPETQYF. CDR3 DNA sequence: TGCGCCAGCAGCTTGGGACTAGCACCAGAGACCCAGTACTTC.

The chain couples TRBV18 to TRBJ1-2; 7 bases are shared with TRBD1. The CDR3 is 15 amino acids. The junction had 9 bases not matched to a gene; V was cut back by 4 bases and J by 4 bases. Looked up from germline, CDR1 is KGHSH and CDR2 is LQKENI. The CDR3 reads CASSLTGTEIYGYTF. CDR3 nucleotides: TGTGCCAGCTCACTCACCGGGACAGAAATCTATGGCTACACCTTC.

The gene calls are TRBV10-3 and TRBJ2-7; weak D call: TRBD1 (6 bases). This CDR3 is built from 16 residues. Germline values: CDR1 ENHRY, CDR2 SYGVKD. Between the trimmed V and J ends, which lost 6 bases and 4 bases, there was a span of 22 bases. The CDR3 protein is CAIRILSGRGDYEQYF. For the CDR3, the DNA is TGTGCCATCAGAATCCTGTCTGGCAGGGGAGATTACGAGCAGTACTTC.